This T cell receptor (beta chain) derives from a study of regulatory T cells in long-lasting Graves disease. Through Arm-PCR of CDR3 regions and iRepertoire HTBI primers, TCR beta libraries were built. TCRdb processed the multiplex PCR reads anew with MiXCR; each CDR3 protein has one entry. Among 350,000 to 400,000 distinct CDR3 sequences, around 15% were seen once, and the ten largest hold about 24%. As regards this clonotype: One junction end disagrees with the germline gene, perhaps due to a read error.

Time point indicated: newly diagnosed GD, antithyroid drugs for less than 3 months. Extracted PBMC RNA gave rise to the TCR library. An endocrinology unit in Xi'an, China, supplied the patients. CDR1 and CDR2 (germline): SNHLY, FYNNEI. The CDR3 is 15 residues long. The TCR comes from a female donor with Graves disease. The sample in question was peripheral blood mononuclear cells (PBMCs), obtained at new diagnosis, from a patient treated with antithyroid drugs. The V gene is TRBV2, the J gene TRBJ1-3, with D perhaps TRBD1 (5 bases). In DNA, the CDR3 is TGTGCCAGCAGTCGGGACGGGCTTTCTGGAGACACCATATATTTT. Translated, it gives CASSRDGLSGDTIYF. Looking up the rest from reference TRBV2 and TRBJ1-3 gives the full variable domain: EPEVTQTPSHQVTQMGQEVILRCVPISNHLYFYWYRQILGQKVEFLVSFYNNEISEKSEIFDDQFSVERPDGSNFTLKIRSTKLEDSAMYFCASSRDGLSGDTIYFGEGSWLTVV.